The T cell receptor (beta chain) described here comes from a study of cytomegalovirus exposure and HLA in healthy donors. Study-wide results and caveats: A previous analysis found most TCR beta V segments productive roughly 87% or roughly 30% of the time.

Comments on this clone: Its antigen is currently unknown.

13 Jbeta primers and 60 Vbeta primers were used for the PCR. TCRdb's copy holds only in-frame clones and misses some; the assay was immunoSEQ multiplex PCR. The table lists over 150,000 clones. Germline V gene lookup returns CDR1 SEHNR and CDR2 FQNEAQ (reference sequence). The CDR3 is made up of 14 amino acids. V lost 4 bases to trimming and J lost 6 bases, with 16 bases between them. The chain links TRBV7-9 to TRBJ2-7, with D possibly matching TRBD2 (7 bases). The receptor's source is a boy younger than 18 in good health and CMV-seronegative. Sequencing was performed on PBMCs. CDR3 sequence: CASSWEGGPTEQYF. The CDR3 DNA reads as TGTGCCAGCAGCTGGGAGGGGGGACCAACCGAGCAGTACTTC.